This is a list of T cell receptor beta chains from one sample in a study of blood T cell repertoires in COVID-19. Sequencing was performed with immunoSEQ multiplex PCR; in TCRdb, only in-frame clones are kept and a portion is missing. Here the sample spans some 120,000 clones, around 70% being singletons. The sequencing input was peripheral blood. The receptors shown here come from an elderly man with COVID-19, enrolled during active disease. Both conserved end residues are part of each CDR3. Each record gives: D gene, V gene, clone size, J gene, CDR3 DNA, CDR3 protein. D genes are given only for firm matches. A clone size is listed for some rows: how often the clone was seen (once, few, many), or a class if it is expanded.

D gene: NA
V gene: TRBV4-2
clone size: NA
J gene: TRBJ2-5
CDR3 DNA: TGTGCCAGCAGCCAAGTTTCCGTTGGGCCAAGCGGAGAGACCCAGTACTTC
CDR3 protein: CASSQVSVGPSGETQYF

D gene: TRBD2
V gene: TRBV27
clone size: NA
J gene: TRBJ2-2
CDR3 DNA: TGTGCCAGCAGTCGATTAGCGGGAGAGGGCACCGGGGAGCTGTTTTTT
CDR3 protein: CASSRLAGEGTGELFF

D gene: NA
V gene: TRBV30
clone size: NA
J gene: TRBJ1-3
CDR3 DNA: TGTGCCTGGAGTGGTTATTCCGGAAACACCATATATTTT
CDR3 protein: CAWSGYSGNTIYF

D gene: TRBD2
V gene: TRBV6-5
clone size: NA
J gene: TRBJ2-1
CDR3 DNA: TGTGCCAGCAGTCTCGACCCCGGGACTAGCGAAGAGCAGTTCTTC
CDR3 protein: CASSLDPGTSEEQFF

D gene: NA
V gene: TRBV5-1
clone size: few
J gene: TRBJ1-1
CDR3 DNA: TGCGCCAGCAGCGCCGGCCTAGTCCTGAACACTGAAGCTTTCTTT
CDR3 protein: CASSAGLVLNTEAFF

D gene: NA
V gene: TRBV29-1
clone size: once
J gene: TRBJ2-5
CDR3 DNA: TGCAGCGTCGACTACCGGGACACCCAAGAGACCCAGTACTTC
CDR3 protein: CSVDYRDTQETQYF

D gene: TRBD1
V gene: TRBV7-9
clone size: NA
J gene: TRBJ2-1
CDR3 DNA: TGTGCCAGCAACGCCGGGACAGGGGGCTACAATGAGCAGTTCTTC
CDR3 protein: CASNAGTGGYNEQFF

D gene: NA
V gene: TRBV19
clone size: NA
J gene: TRBJ1-1
CDR3 DNA: TGTGCCAGTAGTATAGCTGCGGACACTGAAGCTTTCTTT
CDR3 protein: CASSIAADTEAFF

D gene: NA
V gene: TRBV19
clone size: NA
J gene: TRBJ1-5
CDR3 DNA: TGTGCCAGCAAAGCGGCAGATCGGTGGAATCAGCCCCAGCATTTT
CDR3 protein: CASKAADRWNQPQHF

D gene: TRBD1
V gene: TRBV5-6
clone size: NA
J gene: TRBJ1-4
CDR3 DNA: TGTGCCAGCAGCTGGGGAAACAGGGGTGAAGATGAAAAACTGTTTTTT
CDR3 protein: CASSWGNRGEDEKLFF

D gene: TRBD2
V gene: TRBV6-4
clone size: few
J gene: TRBJ2-7
CDR3 DNA: TGTGCCAGCAGTGACAAGCCGAGGCTAGCGGGAGGAACCTTTGGGGACGAGCAGTACTTC
CDR3 protein: CASSDKPRLAGGTFGDEQYF

D gene: NA
V gene: TRBV9
clone size: NA
J gene: TRBJ2-3
CDR3 DNA: TGTGCCAGCAGCGTAGCTACTGGGCACTCAGATACGCAGTATTTT
CDR3 protein: CASSVATGHSDTQYF

D gene: TRBD1
V gene: TRBV5-8
clone size: few
J gene: TRBJ1-6
CDR3 DNA: TGTGCCAGCAGCCGGACAGGCTCCTATAATTCACCCCTCCACTTT
CDR3 protein: CASSRTGSYNSPLHF

D gene: TRBD1
V gene: TRBV28
clone size: once
J gene: TRBJ1-5
CDR3 DNA: TGTGCCATCAATAAGGGGGCGAGTAGCAATCAGCCCCAGCATTTT
CDR3 protein: CAINKGASSNQPQHF

D gene: TRBD2
V gene: TRBV9
clone size: few
J gene: TRBJ2-1
CDR3 DNA: TGTGCCAGCAGCGGCCGTAGAACTAGCGGGAGTATCTATGAGCAGTTCTTC
CDR3 protein: CASSGRRTSGSIYEQFF

D gene: TRBD1
V gene: TRBV5-4
clone size: NA
J gene: TRBJ1-4
CDR3 DNA: TGTGCCAGCAGCGGCTTAGCGGGACAGGGGGCGACTAATGAAAAACTGTTTTTT
CDR3 protein: CASSGLAGQGATNEKLFF

D gene: TRBD1
V gene: TRBV5-1
clone size: NA
J gene: TRBJ2-7
CDR3 DNA: TGCGCCAGCAGCGAACCGACAGGGGTCGAGCAGTACTTC
CDR3 protein: CASSEPTGVEQYF

D gene: NA
V gene: TRBV11-3
clone size: NA
J gene: TRBJ1-1
CDR3 DNA: TGTGCCAGCAGCTTTGCCCAGGGGGAAGCTTTCTTT
CDR3 protein: CASSFAQGEAFF

D gene: TRBD2
V gene: TRBV27
clone size: NA
J gene: TRBJ2-2
CDR3 DNA: TGTGCCAGCAGTCTACGTTCTCTAGCGGGAGGGCCCACCGGGGAGCTGTTTTTT
CDR3 protein: CASSLRSLAGGPTGELFF

D gene: NA
V gene: TRBV27
clone size: few
J gene: TRBJ1-4
CDR3 DNA: TGTGCCAGCAGTTTAGGCCCCCCCGTCGCAAAACTGTTTTTT
CDR3 protein: CASSLGPPVAKLFF

D gene: TRBD1
V gene: TRBV6-6
clone size: NA
J gene: TRBJ1-4
CDR3 DNA: TGTGCCAGCAGTTACAGGACAGGGGGAAGGGAAAAACTGTTTTTT
CDR3 protein: CASSYRTGGREKLFF

D gene: NA
V gene: TRBV6-2/TRBV6-3
clone size: NA
J gene: TRBJ1-3
CDR3 DNA: TGTGCCAGCAGTTATCTCCCTACGTCGGGCACCATATATTTT
CDR3 protein: CASSYLPTSGTIYF

D gene: NA
V gene: TRBV19
clone size: NA
J gene: TRBJ2-3
CDR3 DNA: TGTGCCAGTAGTATTAGACGGCGACTCACAGATACGCAGTATTTT
CDR3 protein: CASSIRRRLTDTQYF

D gene: NA
V gene: TRBV5-1
clone size: NA
J gene: TRBJ1-1
CDR3 DNA: TGCGCCAGCAGCTTGGGGCGGATCATACAGGGAAACACTGAAGCTTTCTTT
CDR3 protein: CASSLGRIIQGNTEAFF

D gene: TRBD1
V gene: TRBV20-1
clone size: NA
J gene: TRBJ1-1
CDR3 DNA: TGCAGTGCTAGTAGCTGGTGGACAGGAAGGGCTGAAGCTTTCTTT
CDR3 protein: CSASSWWTGRAEAFF

D gene: TRBD1
V gene: TRBV4-1
clone size: NA
J gene: TRBJ2-2
CDR3 DNA: TGCGCCAGCAGTCGGGGACAGGGGGTTGGGGAGCTGTTTTTT
CDR3 protein: CASSRGQGVGELFF

D gene: NA
V gene: TRBV3-1/TRBV3-2
clone size: NA
J gene: TRBJ1-5
CDR3 DNA: TGTGCCAGCAGCCAAGATTTGGGGGAGGGGAATCAGCCCCAGCATTTT
CDR3 protein: CASSQDLGEGNQPQHF

D gene: TRBD2
V gene: TRBV19
clone size: NA
J gene: TRBJ2-1
CDR3 DNA: TGTGCCAGTAGTATTGTCGCGGGAGTGGTCGACAATGAGCAGTTCTTC
CDR3 protein: CASSIVAGVVDNEQFF

D gene: NA
V gene: TRBV2
clone size: NA
J gene: TRBJ2-1
CDR3 DNA: TGTGCCAGCAAGGTCAGGGGCTCAAATGAGCAGTTCTTC
CDR3 protein: CASKVRGSNEQFF

D gene: TRBD2
V gene: TRBV11-2
clone size: NA
J gene: TRBJ2-3
CDR3 DNA: TGTGCCAGCAGCTTAAGGGAGCGGGACACAGATACGCAGTATTTT
CDR3 protein: CASSLRERDTDTQYF

D gene: NA
V gene: TRBV3-1/TRBV3-2
clone size: NA
J gene: TRBJ1-5
CDR3 DNA: TGTGCCAGCAGCCCCAGTACTAGCAATCAGCCCCAGCATTTT
CDR3 protein: CASSPSTSNQPQHF

D gene: NA
V gene: TRBV13
clone size: NA
J gene: TRBJ1-1
CDR3 DNA: TGTGCCAGCAGCTTGAGAGGGTCCGGGCGGAACACTGAAGCTTTCTTT
CDR3 protein: CASSLRGSGRNTEAFF

D gene: NA
V gene: TRBV18
clone size: NA
J gene: TRBJ2-2
CDR3 DNA: TGTGCCAGCTCACCACCGGGGCTCACCGGGGAGCTGTTTTTT
CDR3 protein: CASSPPGLTGELFF

D gene: NA
V gene: TRBV12-3/TRBV12-4
clone size: NA
J gene: TRBJ2-5
CDR3 DNA: TGTGCCAGCAGTTTACTGGCGGAAGAGACCCAGTACTTC
CDR3 protein: CASSLLAEETQYF

D gene: NA
V gene: TRBV18
clone size: NA
J gene: TRBJ2-2
CDR3 DNA: TGTGCCAGCCGAACGACAGGGAACACCGGGGAGCTGTTTTTT
CDR3 protein: CASRTTGNTGELFF

D gene: NA
V gene: TRBV28
clone size: NA
J gene: TRBJ1-2
CDR3 DNA: TGTGCCAGCAGTTCGGGTGGAAACATGGGGCCAGCTCTCACTCGATTCTATGGCTACACCTTC
CDR3 protein: CASSSGGNMGPALTRFYGYTF

D gene: NA
V gene: TRBV10-3
clone size: NA
J gene: TRBJ2-1
CDR3 DNA: TGTGCCATCAGTGATGGCCGCTACAATGAGCAGTTCTTC
CDR3 protein: CAISDGRYNEQFF

D gene: NA
V gene: TRBV7-9
clone size: NA
J gene: TRBJ2-1
CDR3 DNA: TGTGCCAGCACCCCGACGATGGCGGTACGCTACAATGAGCAGTTCTTC
CDR3 protein: CASTPTMAVRYNEQFF

D gene: NA
V gene: TRBV27
clone size: few
J gene: TRBJ2-2
CDR3 DNA: TGTGCCAGCAGAGGGGCGCAGAACACCGGGGAGCTGTTTTTT
CDR3 protein: CASRGAQNTGELFF

D gene: NA
V gene: TRBV4-2
clone size: NA
J gene: TRBJ1-4
CDR3 DNA: TGTGCCAGCAGCCAGGCAGTGGGAGGTGAAGAAAAACTGTTTTTT
CDR3 protein: CASSQAVGGEEKLFF

D gene: NA
V gene: TRBV23-1
clone size: few
J gene: TRBJ1-1
CDR3 DNA: TGCGCCAGCAGTCCCCTCCAGGAAGCTTTCTTT
CDR3 protein: CASSPLQEAFF

D gene: TRBD2
V gene: TRBV2
clone size: NA
J gene: TRBJ2-1
CDR3 DNA: TGTGCCAGCAGTCGGGACTATAGTGAGCAGTTCTTC
CDR3 protein: CASSRDYSEQFF

D gene: TRBD2
V gene: TRBV5-1
clone size: few
J gene: TRBJ2-3
CDR3 DNA: TGCGCCAGCAGCGGGACTAGCGCGAGCGAAGATACGCAGTATTTT
CDR3 protein: CASSGTSASEDTQYF

D gene: NA
V gene: TRBV24-1
clone size: NA
J gene: TRBJ2-7
CDR3 DNA: TGTGCCACCAGTGTCGCAGCGGGCTACGAGCAGTACTTC
CDR3 protein: CATSVAAGYEQYF

D gene: NA
V gene: TRBV3-1/TRBV3-2
clone size: NA
J gene: TRBJ1-3
CDR3 DNA: TGTGCCAGCAGCCTATCAAACACCATATATTTT
CDR3 protein: CASSLSNTIYF

D gene: NA
V gene: TRBV27
clone size: NA
J gene: TRBJ1-5
CDR3 DNA: TGTGCCAGCACCCGTCTGGGCGGGAGCAATCAGCCCCAGCATTTT
CDR3 protein: CASTRLGGSNQPQHF

D gene: NA
V gene: TRBV4-2
clone size: NA
J gene: TRBJ2-1
CDR3 DNA: TGTGCCAGCAGCCCCCTGGCCTTAAGCTCCTACAATGAGCAGTTCTTC
CDR3 protein: CASSPLALSSYNEQFF

D gene: TRBD2
V gene: TRBV27
clone size: NA
J gene: TRBJ2-7
CDR3 DNA: TGTGCCAGCAGTTGGGTTAGCGGGAGTTACGAGCAGTACTTC
CDR3 protein: CASSWVSGSYEQYF